Listed below are T cell receptor beta chains from one sample, sequenced in a study of blood T cell repertoires in COVID-19. Generated by immunoSEQ multiplex PCR, the TCRdb table keeps only in-frame clones and is missing some. The table has 250,000 to 300,000 clones, around nine tenths seen once; the top ten hold roughly 2%. The material sequenced was peripheral blood. The origin of the receptors is a man aged 25 to 40 with active or convalescent COVID-19. Each CDR3 is given with its conserved first and last residue. Each record gives: J gene, clone size, V gene, D gene, CDR3 protein, CDR3 DNA. D genes are given only for firm matches. Rows give clone size only sometimes, using once, few, many, or a class for an expanded clone.

TRBJ2-1	.	TRBV27	TRBD1	CASNRGLQGNEQFF	TGTGCCAGCAACAGGGGGCTTCAGGGTAATGAGCAGTTCTTC
TRBJ1-2	.	TRBV10-2	TRBD1	CASTQGTDGYTF	TGCGCCAGCACCCAAGGGACAGATGGCTACACCTTC
TRBJ1-1	few	TRBV6-5	.	CASRDSYTEAFF	TGTGCCAGCAGAGACAGCTACACTGAAGCTTTCTTT
TRBJ1-4	.	TRBV3-1/TRBV3-2	.	CASSQGAVREKLFF	TGTGCCAGCAGCCAGGGGGCAGTCAGAGAAAAACTGTTTTTT
TRBJ2-1	.	TRBV5-1	TRBD2	CASSLNLAGGRLNEQFF	TGCGCCAGCAGCCTGAATCTAGCGGGGGGCCGACTAAATGAGCAGTTCTTC
TRBJ2-1	.	TRBV6-5	TRBD2	CASISLAGNNEQFF	TGTGCCAGCATCTCGCTAGCGGGGAACAATGAGCAGTTCTTC
TRBJ2-7	.	TRBV6-5	TRBD1	CASSLGTGRYEQYF	TGTGCCAGCAGTTTAGGGACAGGGAGATACGAGCAGTACTTC
TRBJ1-3	.	TRBV7-9	.	CASSFGMGNTIYF	TGTGCCAGCAGCTTCGGGATGGGAAACACCATATATTTT
TRBJ2-2	few	TRBV13	TRBD1	CASSDNRGRTGELFF	TGTGCCAGCAGCGACAACAGGGGGCGAACCGGGGAGCTGTTTTTT
TRBJ1-6	.	TRBV6-5	TRBD1	CASSRTGNSPLHF	TGTGCCAGCAGTCGGACAGGGAATTCACCCCTCCACTTT
TRBJ2-7	.	TRBV2	TRBD1	CASSDSQGAYEQYF	TGTGCCAGCAGTGATTCACAGGGGGCCTACGAGCAGTACTTC
TRBJ1-6	.	TRBV4-1	.	CASSGTGSGNSPLHF	TGCGCCAGCAGCGGTACAGGTTCGGGTAATTCACCCCTCCACTTT
TRBJ2-3	.	TRBV9	TRBD2	CASSVELVRGSGAVDTQYF	TGTGCCAGCAGCGTAGAGCTCGTAAGGGGTAGCGGGGCAGTAGATACGCAGTATTTT
TRBJ2-5	.	TRBV5-6	.	CASSPGTGGLGETQYF	TGTGCCAGCAGCCCAGGGACAGGAGGACTAGGAGAGACCCAGTACTTC
TRBJ1-1	.	TRBV19	.	CASSLGQGSSSPEAFF	TGTGCCAGTAGCTTGGGGCAGGGCAGCTCAAGCCCTGAAGCTTTCTTT
TRBJ2-5	.	TRBV24-1	TRBD1	CATSDPRDRFGTQYF	TGTGCCACCAGTGATCCAAGGGACAGGTTCGGGACCCAGTACTTC
TRBJ1-5	.	TRBV5-6	.	CASSKGGSFVAAQHF	TGTGCCAGCAGCAAGGGGGGGAGTTTCGTTGCGGCCCAGCATTTT
TRBJ1-6	.	TRBV19	TRBD1	CASQKDRDFSYNSPLHF	TGTGCCAGTCAAAAAGACAGGGACTTCTCCTATAATTCACCCCTCCACTTT
TRBJ1-5	.	TRBV2	.	CASVSTNGEQPQHF	TGTGCCAGTGTGAGTACGAACGGAGAACAGCCCCAGCATTTT
TRBJ2-5	.	TRBV5-1	.	CASSLAPVQETQYF	TGCGCCAGCAGCTTGGCCCCAGTCCAAGAGACCCAGTACTTC
TRBJ2-3	.	TRBV5-4	TRBD2	CASSPRLAGVTDTQYF	TGTGCCAGCAGCCCCAGACTAGCGGGGGTAACAGATACGCAGTATTTT
TRBJ1-1	.	TRBV5-6	.	CASTYGSPNTEAFF	TGTGCCAGCACCTACGGGTCCCCGAACACTGAAGCTTTCTTT
TRBJ2-7	.	TRBV27	.	CASSSGTSLTYEQYF	TGTGCCAGCAGTTCCGGGACAAGCTTAACCTACGAGCAGTACTTC
TRBJ2-4	.	TRBV5-1	TRBD1	CASSFTTGGTDTKNIQYF	TGCGCCAGCAGCTTCACAACCGGTGGGACAGACACCAAAAACATTCAGTACTTC
TRBJ1-1	.	TRBV6-5	.	CASSYGGTGGSTEAFF	TGTGCCAGCAGTTACGGGGGGACGGGCGGAAGCACTGAAGCTTTCTTT
TRBJ1-1	few	TRBV5-6	TRBD1	CASSLSQGGRLVHAFF	TGTGCCAGCAGCTTGTCCCAGGGGGGCAGGTTAGTTCATGCTTTCTTT
TRBJ1-6	.	TRBV6-5	.	CASSYSIRPSNSPLHF	TGTGCCAGCAGTTACTCGATCAGGCCATCTAATTCACCCCTCCACTTT
TRBJ2-1	.	TRBV5-4	.	CASSYNSYNEQFF	TGTGCCAGCAGCTACAACTCCTACAATGAGCAGTTCTTC
TRBJ1-5	.	TRBV9	.	CASSENGDSNQPQHF	TGTGCCAGCAGTGAGAACGGAGACTCCAATCAGCCCCAGCATTTT
TRBJ1-1	.	TRBV6-5	.	CASSYWGGEAFF	TGTGCCAGCAGTTACTGGGGAGGAGAAGCTTTCTTT
TRBJ2-1	once	TRBV30	TRBD2	CAWREMGGVAYNEQFF	TGTGCCTGGAGAGAAATGGGGGGGGTTGCTTACAATGAGCAGTTCTTC
TRBJ1-2	.	TRBV6-4	TRBD1	CASSDSTGDREAARGYGYTF	TGTGCCAGCAGTGACTCGACCGGGGACAGGGAAGCCGCACGAGGCTATGGCTACACCTTC
TRBJ2-2	once	TRBV5-4	TRBD1	CASSFIGTGGPGELFF	TGTGCCAGCAGCTTTATCGGGACAGGGGGTCCCGGGGAGCTGTTTTTT
TRBJ1-5	.	TRBV19	TRBD1	CASSPAPTGVQPQHF	TGTGCCAGTAGTCCAGCCCCGACAGGGGTTCAGCCCCAGCATTTT
TRBJ1-1	.	TRBV29-1	TRBD1	CSAGDRNTEAFF	TGCAGCGCCGGGGACAGGAACACTGAAGCTTTCTTT
TRBJ2-7	.	TRBV10-2	TRBD2	CASRPSGLAYEQYF	TGCGCCAGCAGACCCTCGGGACTAGCCTACGAGCAGTACTTC
TRBJ1-2	.	TRBV4-1	.	CASSQDSGVILGYTF	TGCGCCAGCAGCCAAGATTCGGGGGTAATCTTAGGCTACACCTTC
TRBJ2-6	.	TRBV12-3/TRBV12-4	.	CASRILGANVLTF	TGTGCCAGCAGGATACTCGGGGCCAACGTCCTGACTTTC
TRBJ2-3	.	TRBV28	TRBD1	CASSPADRDRETDTQYF	TGTGCCAGCAGTCCGGCGGACCGGGACAGGGAAACAGATACGCAGTATTTT
TRBJ1-5	.	TRBV4-3	.	CASSLGYRTNQPQHF	TGCGCCAGCAGCTTAGGATACAGGACAAATCAGCCCCAGCATTTT
TRBJ1-2	few	TRBV4-3	.	CASSQGTGSQGYTF	TGCGCCAGCAGCCAGGGAACAGGGAGCCAAGGCTACACCTTC
TRBJ1-2	once	TRBV30	.	CAWSVGAPRHYGYTF	TGTGCCTGGAGTGTTGGGGCACCAAGGCACTATGGCTACACCTTC
TRBJ1-1	few	TRBV7-9	.	CASSLAFAATNTEAFF	TGTGCCAGCAGCTTAGCTTTCGCAGCGACCAACACTGAAGCTTTCTTT
TRBJ2-7	.	TRBV11-2	TRBD1	CASRSLQGALDEQYF	TGTGCCAGCAGATCTCTACAGGGGGCCTTAGACGAGCAGTACTTC
TRBJ1-2	.	TRBV2	.	CASRGGENGYTF	TGTGCCAGCCGCGGGGGGGAGAATGGCTACACCTTC
TRBJ2-6	.	TRBV5-1	TRBD2	CARSSGGGQTLSGANVLTF	TGCGCCCGCAGCTCCGGGGGGGGGCAAACCCTCTCTGGGGCCAACGTCCTGACTTTC
TRBJ2-2	.	TRBV27	.	CASSFSGIGELFF	TGTGCCAGCAGTTTTTCGGGAATCGGGGAGCTGTTTTTT
TRBJ1-4	.	TRBV5-4	.	CASSLDYATNEKLFF	TGTGCCAGCAGCTTGGACTATGCAACTAATGAAAAACTGTTTTTT